The source of this TCR beta chain is a study of Ad26.COV2.S vaccination and SARS-CoV-2 variants. Trimming shortened V by 0 bases and J by 6 bases, and 19 bases separated the two germline ends. Germline lookup yields CDR1 SGHNT and CDR2 YENEEA. The CDR3 totals 17 residues. Assay: immunoSEQ multiplex PCR; the TCRdb copy retains only in-frame clones and omits some. The data hold around 450,000 clones, with less than 95% observed a single time. Described treatment: about 20 received Ad26.COV2.S at low or high dose, single or two shots; 5 received placebo; per-sample allocation not given. The samples date from day 63 after the first vaccine or placebo injection. Spike of the Wuhan-strain SARS-CoV-2 was expressed by an Ad26 vector, which formed the vaccine. About this clone itself: The antigen is not known.

Findings and limits, study-wide: The authors reported substantial breadth in spike-specific CD8+ and CD4+ T cell responses after vaccination. Total T cell responses may have been underestimated by the TCR breadth and depth analyses. People who got the vaccine or the placebo had similar non-spike TCR breadth.

Source: peripheral blood, taken in a trial of Ad26.COV2.S vaccine versus placebo. The clonotype comes from a person aged 18-60 years who received the Ad26.COV2.S COVID-19 vaccine or a placebo. This chain connects TRBV11-3 to TRBJ2-3; perhaps TRBD1 as D (6 bases). The CDR3 bases are TGTGCCAGCAGCTTAGATCCCCCGGGCAGGGGACGGGATACGCAGTATTTT. It yields the protein CASSLDPPGRGRDTQYF. Looking up the rest from reference TRBV11-3 and TRBJ2-3 gives the full variable domain: EAGVVQSPRYKIIEKKQPVAFWCNPISGHNTLYWYLQNLGQGPELLIRYENEEAVDDSQLPKDRFSAERLKGVDSTLKIQPAELGDSAVYLCASSLDPPGRGRDTQYFGPGTRLTVL.